The subject of this entry is one T cell receptor (beta chain). Authors' data handling: Amplified reference gene primers provided the basis for estimating nucleated cell counts. The protocol was immunoSEQ multiplex PCR, while the TCRdb copy is restricted to in-frame clones and leaves out a portion. V, J and clone size derive from that table, while D and trimming were established from the DNA sequence. The sample gives about 160,000 clones, 85% to 95% of which show up once; 4.6% is in the top ten. Germline V gene lookup returns CDR1 MNHEY and CDR2 SVGAGI. Germline trimming cut 6 bases from V and 8 bases from J; bases unmatched to any gene: 6. CDR3 length: 13 amino acids. The data originate from a study of blood T cell repertoires in COVID-19.

Sequencing was performed on peripheral blood. This chain joins TRBV6-5 and TRBJ1-4; 7 positions agree with TRBD1. This TCR derives from a woman between 50 and 59 years old with acute or convalescent COVID-19. The CDR3 region is CASRSTGEEKLFF. In nucleotides, the CDR3 is TGTGCCAGCAGGAGTACAGGGGAAGAAAAACTGTTTTTT.